Below, one T cell receptor beta chain is given with its context. What antigen it recognizes has not been identified. No base qualities exist here, and no much larger clone lies one base off it. Libraries were made using the immunoSEQ multiplex PCR assay. For the multiplex PCR, a mixture combining 60 forward primers for TCR Vbeta segments and 13 reverse primers for TCR Jbeta segments was used. The CDR3 region of rearranged TCR beta genes was amplified from genomic DNA by a multiplex PCR assay. Amplified TCR beta libraries were sequenced as 87-base-pair reads on the Illumina HiSeq System. The authors' analysis ran thus. A later analysis tallied around 80 million unique TCR beta chains across the 550 to 850 repertoires, and around 9.9 million of those chains were shared by two or more donors. Raw reads were error-corrected and collapsed into unique sequences with a nearest-neighbor algorithm that merged closely related sequences to remove PCR and sequencing errors. To assign V, D and J gene segments, CDR3 sequences were aligned to IMGT reference sequences. Each retained sequence needed at least a six-nucleotide match to both a V gene segment and a J gene segment. Rearrangements were classified as productive when the CDR3 lacked stop codons and remained in frame with V and J, and all other rearrangements were classified as non-productive. CDR3 was defined by IMGT convention, running from the second conserved V-encoded cysteine to the conserved J-encoded phenylalanine. In an earlier analysis of 550 to 650 of the donors, sequences lacking an unambiguous match to a single V gene segment were excluded. In an earlier analysis of about 590 of the donors, a V segment was called functional when productive rearrangements were above 56.7%, and segregating when the standard deviation between donors exceeded 5%. A statistical classification framework was built for diagnosing cytomegalovirus status from the catalog of TCR beta chain sequences. A later analysis assigned V and J genes by comparing TCR nucleotide sequences with IMGT/GENE-DB human TR gene sequences. The TCRdist pipeline was used in a later analysis to assign CDR3 sequences and most-parsimonious VDJ recombination scenarios. In a later analysis, every TCR beta chain was defined by the combination of its CDR3 amino acid sequence and its V-gene family, and reads without a unique V-gene family were dropped. In a later analysis, nearly 600 highly shared, low-generation-probability nucleotide sequences were removed to address suspected cross-contamination and a sequencing artifact. For each public chain, a later analysis derived a clonal expansion index from normalized ranks of inferred template counts within each repertoire. A later analysis computed generation probabilities with a VDJ recombination model fitted to out-of-frame rearrangements, and checked the results against IGoR. A later analysis scored TCR-TCR, TCR-HLA and TCR-CMV co-occurrence with hypergeometric tests, applying a repertoire-size bias correction to TCR pairs. To estimate false discovery rates, a later analysis permuted the HLA or CMV assignments 20 times. In a later analysis, co-occurring TCRs were grouped using DBSCAN, and TCRdist sequence similarity was added for clustering within HLA-allele-positive subsets. For co-occurrence clustering, repertoires with fewer than 30,000 or more than 120,000 public chains were excluded, along with about five repertoires with anomalous nucleotide sharing. TCRdb stores this immuneACCESS table with in-frame sequences only. Part of the clones is absent; in the studies checked, under half of the shortfall reflects unresolved V genes, and no reason is known for the rest. V, J and clone size are those of that table, while D and trimming were read from the DNA. The sample table records under 200,000 clones; approximately 80% of these occur just once. 8.5% of the sample is held by the ten biggest clonotypes.

The cohort comprised around 700 healthy bone marrow donors. At the time of sampling, every cohort member was nominally healthy, though immune exposures that went unrecorded were likely present. The donor tested CMV seropositive, placing the donor among the approximately 290 seropositive members of the cohort. A peripheral blood sample was provided by each donor, and peripheral blood mononuclear cells were used for TCR beta sequencing. Genomic DNA extraction from the blood cell samples was performed with the Qiagen DNeasy Blood Extraction Kit. The data originate from a study of cytomegalovirus exposure and HLA in healthy donors (dated 2017 in TCRdb). A note on the overall study: According to an earlier analysis of 550 to 750 of the donors, about 179 million T cells yielded 100 million or so unique TCR beta sequences and around 300 Gb of sequence data. Using immunosequencing, the study profiled T cell repertoires from 640 or so subjects and related those repertoires to cytomegalovirus serostatus. The aim of the study was to test whether cataloging public T cell receptors could identify signatures of past pathogen exposure. To predict cytomegalovirus infection status, the study brought together high-throughput TCR immunosequencing, statistical association of individual TCRs with disease status, and machine learning. A later genetic analysis used genome-wide SNP genotypes for about 60% of the roughly 670 donors, treating that subset as a discovery cohort. Rather than using new phenotypic data, the later analysis identified candidate immune exposures from TCR beta sequences and from how often those sequences occurred across donors. Approximately 310 gigabases of sequencing data and 70 million to 100 million unique TCR sequences made up an early release that covered several hundred HLA-typed donors. A separate validation cohort of about 110 different subjects was used in addition to the roughly 700-subject first cohort. Both class I and class II loci were covered by HLA typing, at four-digit resolution. In a later analysis, previously published TCR beta repertoires from roughly 710 donors were re-analyzed and high-resolution HLA genotyping was added so that TCR occurrence patterns could be studied. Donor age, sex, ethnicity and CMV serostatus were compiled alongside the repertoire data. The number of typed donors differed by locus: about 629-630 for A, B, C, DRB1 and DQB1; about 520 for DQA1; 600 to 610 for DPA1; and roughly 450 for DPB1. An earlier analysis of 587 of the donors applied high-throughput TCR beta sequencing to assess whether each TCR beta V gene segment acted as functional or pseudogenic. Among about 370 genotyped donors of the cohort, an average of approximately 200,000 unique TCR beta nucleotide sequences was sequenced per donor, of which 15% to 20% were non-productive. Of the approximately 400 genotyped donors, 81% were placed in the genetic ancestry cluster associated with self-reported Caucasian donors. Roughly 5 DR-DQ haplotypes were treated as single units for association and clustering because of strong linkage in the cohort. Every repertoire in the discovery cohort had been generated on one and the same sequencing platform. Overall study results and their limits: In a later analysis, HLA-associated TCR beta chains were found to be more clonally expanded and to have lower generation probabilities than equally common non-associated chains. In an earlier analysis of a few hundred of the donors, most TCR beta V segments were observed in productive rearrangements about 90% or about 30% of the time, broadly matching IMGT annotations. Because counts were too low, 15 to 20 rarely observed V segments, including chromosome 9 orphons, were excluded from the earlier analysis of 587 of the donors. Some IMGT-functional V segments, including TRBV6-2 and TRBV6-3, could not be distinguished by the 87-base-pair reads and were therefore excluded. Across donors, most TCR sequences were observed very rarely, whereas some public TCRs were present in many individuals. HLA typing was unavailable for some donors at each locus, so association tests used only the typed subset. The classifier was reported to diagnose cytomegalovirus status with high specificity and sensitivity in both the original and validation cohorts. Presence/absence analyses assumed roughly uniform sequencing depth across donors, an assumption that may not hold. A later analysis found that most CMV-associated TCR beta chains appeared HLA-restricted, with HLA associations seemingly driven largely by CMV exposure. A later analysis associated 16,951 TCR beta sequences with specific HLA alleles at a false discovery rate of 0.05. In a later analysis, several top co-occurrence clusters were reported to appear linked to parvovirus B19, influenza, CMV and Epstein-Barr virus. Immune exposure information for the cohort was limited to CMV serostatus. A cluster of highly shared sequence variants was judged likely to be a technical artifact of the sequencing pipeline. It was suggested by the authors that the approach could potentially be generalized to other disease states and immunological phenotypes. In vitro tests confirmed that a few of the cytomegalovirus-associated TCR beta chains recognize cytomegalovirus antigens. A further reported finding was that TCR beta sequences accurately predicted the HLA-A and HLA-B alleles for most subjects in the first cohort. Linkage disequilibrium might explain the correlated functional status among segregating V segments, but an unknown experimental factor could not be ruled out. When HLA alleles, especially DR and DQ, strongly co-occurred, attributing TCR associations to individual alleles was difficult. In this cohort, only TCR beta chains were sequenced, and detectable features were limited by the absence of alpha or paired-chain data. In the study, about 150 TCR beta chains were listed as associated with cytomegalovirus. V-gene and J-gene trimming of TCR beta chains was associated with a missense DCLRE1C variant in a later genetic analysis, and the association was replicated in an independent cohort. A later genetic analysis reported fewer N-insertions in productive TCRs among donors in an Asian-associated ancestry cluster than the approximately 670-donor mean. According to a later analysis, TCR association rates differed among HLA loci, with DRB1 alleles showing the most associated TCRs and HLA-C alleles showing the fewest.

The CDR1 and CDR2 encoded by the germline V gene are SGDLS and YYNGEE. Inclusive of the bounding cysteine and phenylalanine, the CDR3 is 15 residues long. The CDR3 DNA has 45 bases and is translated from base 1. The junction carries 13 bases between V and J, which are trimmed by 0 bases and 4 bases respectively. This sequence originates from a male donor in good health and CMV-seropositive. The sequencing sample was made of PBMCs. The rearrangement combines TRBV9 with TRBJ1-1; D gene: possibly TRBD1, on 5 matching bases. The DNA reads as follows: TGTGCCAGCAGCGTAGTTGGAGGGGCTGGCACTGAAGCTTTCTTT. Its protein is CASSVVGGAGTEAFF.